This TCR beta chain was documented in a study of technical replicates of blood from a few donors. The CDR3 has 14 amino acids. The germline CDR1 and CDR2 sequences are KGHSH and LQKENI. Trimming stripped 4 bases from V and 4 bases from J, with 11 bases between. The table came from immunoSEQ multiplex PCR; TCRdb's copy has only in-frame clones and leaves some out. The profile shows tens of thousands of clones, about nine tenths of them singletons. The receptor was isolated from a human donor in good health. Some clones in this sample may be carry-over from other donors' samples. Sequences were obtained from T cells isolated from PBMCs. The chain links TRBV18 to TRBJ1-5; no reliable D call. Here the CDR3 DNA reads TGTGCCAGCTCACTCGGCGGGGTTAATCAGCCCCAGCATTTT. It codes for CASSLGGVNQPQHF.